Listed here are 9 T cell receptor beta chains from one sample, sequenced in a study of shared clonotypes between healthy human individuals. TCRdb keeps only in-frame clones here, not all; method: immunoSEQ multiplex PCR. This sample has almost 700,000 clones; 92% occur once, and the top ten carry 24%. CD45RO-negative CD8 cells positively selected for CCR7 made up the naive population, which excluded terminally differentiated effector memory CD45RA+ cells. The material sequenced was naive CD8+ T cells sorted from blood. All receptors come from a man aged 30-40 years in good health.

The CDR3 region is CASSFDRGLTVSNQPQHF. The DNA for the CDR3 is TGTGCCAGCAGCTTTGACAGGGGGCTAACCGTTAGCAATCAGCCCCAGCATTTT. This chain joins TRBV7-8 and TRBJ1-5; 10 nucleotides match TRBD1. V shed 3 bases and J 0 bases; nucleotides not matched to a gene: 8. The CDR3 covers 18 residues. Germline V gene sequence: CDR1 SGHVS, CDR2 FQNEAQ.

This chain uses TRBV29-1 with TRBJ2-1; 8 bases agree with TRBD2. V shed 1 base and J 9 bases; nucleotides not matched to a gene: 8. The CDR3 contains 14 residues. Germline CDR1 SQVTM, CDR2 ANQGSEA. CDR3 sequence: CSVEGSGKVVEQFF. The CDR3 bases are TGCAGCGTTGAAGGTAGCGGGAAGGTGGTTGAGCAGTTCTTC.

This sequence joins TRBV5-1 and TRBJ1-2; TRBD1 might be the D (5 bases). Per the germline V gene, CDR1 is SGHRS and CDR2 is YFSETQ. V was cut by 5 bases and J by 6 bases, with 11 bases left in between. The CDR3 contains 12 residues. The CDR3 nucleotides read TGCGCCAGCAGGTACCAGGGCGATGGCTACACCTTC. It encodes CASRYQGDGYTF.

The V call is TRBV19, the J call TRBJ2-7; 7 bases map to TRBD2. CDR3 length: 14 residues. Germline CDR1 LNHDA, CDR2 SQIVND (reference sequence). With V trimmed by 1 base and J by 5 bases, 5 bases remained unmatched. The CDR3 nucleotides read TGTGCCAGTAGTATAGGCGGGAGTAGGGACGAGCAGTACTTC. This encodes CASSIGGSRDEQYF.

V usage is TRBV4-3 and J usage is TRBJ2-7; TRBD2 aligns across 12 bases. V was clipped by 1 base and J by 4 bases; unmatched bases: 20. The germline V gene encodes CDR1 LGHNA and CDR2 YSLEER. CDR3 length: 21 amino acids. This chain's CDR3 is CASSQGYGGRLAGGPEYEQYF. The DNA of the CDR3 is TGCGCCAGCAGCCAAGGGTACGGGGGGAGGCTAGCGGGAGGGCCAGAGTACGAGCAGTACTTC.

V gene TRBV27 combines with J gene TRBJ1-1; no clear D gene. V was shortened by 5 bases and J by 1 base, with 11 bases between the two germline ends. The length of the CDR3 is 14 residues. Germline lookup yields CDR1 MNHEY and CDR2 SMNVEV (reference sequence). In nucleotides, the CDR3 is TGTGCCAGCAGTACCTCCCCAGGGAACACTGAAGCTTTCTTT. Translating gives CASSTSPGNTEAFF.

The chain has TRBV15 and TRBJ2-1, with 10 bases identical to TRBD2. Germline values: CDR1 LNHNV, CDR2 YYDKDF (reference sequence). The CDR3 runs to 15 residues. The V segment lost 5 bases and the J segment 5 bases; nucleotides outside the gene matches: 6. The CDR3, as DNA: TGTGCCACCAGCGGGGGGCTAGCGGGGGACAATGAGCAGTTCTTC. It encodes CATSGGLAGDNEQFF.

The CDR3 DNA sequence: TGCGCCAGCAGCCACACATCAGGACAGGGAGAGACCCAGTACTTC. Amino acid sequence: CASSHTSGQGETQYF. This chain uses TRBV4-1 with TRBJ2-5; 8 bases match TRBD1. Germline trimming cut 3 bases from V and 4 bases from J; bases unmatched to any gene: 7. CDR1 and CDR2 from the germline V gene are MGHRA and YSYEKL. This CDR3 has 15 residues.

The CDR3 DNA reads as TGCAGCGTTGAAGGAAGTAAAGCTAGCGGGAGTGACGACGAGCAGTTCTTC. Amino acids: CSVEGSKASGSDDEQFF. V usage is TRBV29-1 and J usage is TRBJ2-1; 10 bases line up with TRBD2. The CDR3 runs 17 residues. From germline, CDR1 is SQVTM and CDR2 ANQGSEA. V lost 1 base and J lost 10; bases outside the gene matches: 16.